This T cell receptor beta chain was captured in a study of spatial heterogeneity in lung cancer. Study background: Detection consistently captured more beta-chain sequences than alpha-chain sequences.

TCRdb reprocessed the 5' RACE reads with MiXCR, giving one entry per CDR3 protein. The sample yields fewer than 20,000 distinct CDR3 sequences, over 9% seen once. This clonotype was detected only a few times. CDR1 and CDR2 (germline): SEHNR, FQNEAQ (reference sequence). This CDR3 has 18 amino acids. With 2 bases clipped from V and 1 base from J, the junction kept 5 bases outside the gene matches. The sample's time point: blood at routine non-recurrence follow-up after resection. Whole RNA, which was extracted from tumor, nontumor lung tissue or frozen PBMC, was sequenced without any cell sorting. The chain combines TRBV7-9 with TRBJ2-3; the match to TRBD2 covers 14 bases. The source material was PBMCs, sampled at follow-up. The TCR comes from a male donor with early-stage non-small cell lung cancer. CDR3 in amino acids: CASSLPGLAGGRTDTQYF. The CDR3 bases are TGTGCCAGCAGCTTACCTGGACTAGCGGGGGGACGCACAGATACGCAGTATTTT.